This T cell receptor (beta chain) emerged from a study of PD-1 blockade in classical Hodgkin lymphoma. Each of the patients experienced relapse following autologous stem cell transplantation, and their brentuximab vedotin exposure differed. TCRdb keeps only in-frame clones here, not all; method: immunoSEQ multiplex PCR. The profile covers under 5,500 clones, with about 64% appearing a single time and 30% to 40% taken by the ten largest. The V gene's germline CDR1 is SGHRS and CDR2 YFSETQ. The CDR3 contains 18 residues. V lost 4 bases to trimming and J lost 3 bases; unmatched junction nucleotides: 14. The study, taken as a whole, reports: Relapsed/refractory patients reportedly had the lowest baseline TCR diversity, below newly diagnosed patients, who were below healthy donors.

In regard to this clone: The antigen is undetermined.

Sequencing used peripheral blood mononuclear cells (PBMCs), obtained at baseline. The clonotype comes from a human donor with classical Hodgkin lymphoma. The J gene is TRBJ2-5, the V gene TRBV5-1, with 11 bases matching TRBD2. CDR3 DNA sequence: TGCGCCAGCAGCCTAACACCGACGACTAGCGGGATAAAAGAGACCCAGTACTTC. It translates to CASSLTPTTSGIKETQYF.